The 26 T cell receptor beta chains in this list originate from one sample, sequenced in a study of blood T cell repertoires in COVID-19. Assay: immunoSEQ multiplex PCR; the TCRdb copy retains only in-frame clones and omits some. The table includes 91,000 or so clones, roughly 78% detected once. Sequencing used peripheral blood. The receptors here all came from a man between 50 and 59 years old with active or convalescent COVID-19.

CDR3 amino acids: CASTDREVVYNEQFF. DNA of the CDR3: TGTGCCAGCACGGACCGGGAGGTTGTTTACAATGAGCAGTTCTTC. The rearrangement uses TRBV19 and TRBJ2-1, with 7 bases fitting TRBD2. V shed 9 bases, J shed 4 bases, and the junction held 12 bases outside the gene matches. CDR3 length: 15 residues. Germline loops: CDR1 LNHDA, CDR2 SQIVND (reference sequence).

This chain joins TRBV18 and TRBJ1-2; 8 bases agree with TRBD1. CDR1 is KGHSH and CDR2 is LQKENI in the germline V gene. The CDR3 spans 15 residues. J gave up 5 bases and V 3 bases, and 8 bases lay outside the gene matches. In DNA form, the CDR3 reads TGTGCCAGCTCACCGGAGGACAGGGTCCTGTATGGCTACACCTTC. It encodes CASSPEDRVLYGYTF.

This clone was found once. The CDR3 DNA reads as TGTGCCAGCAGTCGGTTGAACACTGAAGCTTTCTTT. Translating it yields CASSRLNTEAFF. The V gene is TRBV6-5, the J gene TRBJ1-1; D remains ambiguous. Germline CDR1 is MNHEY and CDR2 is SVGAGI. Trimming took 5 bases from V and 0 from J, leaving 4 bases between them. There are 12 residues in the CDR3.

This clone appeared a single time. The genes are TRBV23-1 and TRBJ1-3; D gene ambiguous. TRBV23-1 carries the ORF label, with uncertain function. This CDR3 contains 16 residues. Trimming pared 0 bases from V and 0 bases from J, leaving 9 bases between. DNA for the CDR3: TGCGCCAGCAGTCAATCGGGCGCCTGCTCTGGAAACACCATATATTTT. Translated, it gives CASSQSGACSGNTIYF.

J is TRBJ2-1 and V is TRBV11-2; D is undetermined. The CDR3 consists of 14 residues. Germline loops: CDR1 SGHAT, CDR2 FQNNGV. Trimming removed 2 bases from V and 8 bases from J, with 13 bases in between. CDR3 protein: CASSLSAGLDEQFF. CDR3 in DNA: TGTGCCAGCAGCTTATCGGCCGGGTTGGATGAGCAGTTCTTC.

V and J are TRBV7-8 and TRBJ2-7; D is possibly TRBD1 (5 bases). The V gene's germline CDR1 is SGHVS and CDR2 FQNEAQ. The CDR3 runs 13 residues. V dropped 2 bases and J dropped 6 bases, with 11 bases sitting between them. Written as DNA, the CDR3 is TGTGCCAGCAGCTTATTTCGAACAGGCGAGCAGTACGTC. Its translation is CASSLFRTGEQYV.

This clone occurred once. The chain recombines TRBV11-2 with TRBJ2-1; 7 bases map to TRBD1. CDR1 and CDR2 (germline): SGHAT, FQNNGV. The CDR3 has 13 amino acids. Trimming at V came to 5 bases and at J to 8 bases, leaving 6 bases not matched to a gene. The CDR3 spells CASSRGGLDEQFF. The CDR3 DNA follows: TGTGCCAGCAGCCGAGGGGGCTTGGATGAGCAGTTCTTC. The whole variable domain, remainder taken from reference TRBV11-2 and TRBJ2-1, is EAGVAQSPRYKIIEKRQSVAFWCNPISGHATLYWYQQILGQGPKLLIQFQNNGVVDDSQLPKDRFSAERLKGVDSTLKIQPAKLEDSAVYLCASSRGGLDEQFFGPGTRLTVL.

V is TRBV19 and J is TRBJ1-5; TRBD1 matches 9 bases. CDR3 length: 20 residues. V shed 2 bases and J 0 bases; nucleotides not matched to a gene: 14. From germline, CDR1 is LNHDA and CDR2 SQIVND (reference sequence). In DNA form, the CDR3 reads TGTGCCAGTAGTATAACGATCGGGACAGGGAGGCGCTATAGCAATCAGCCCCAGCATTTT. It is translated as CASSITIGTGRRYSNQPQHF.

V usage is TRBV10-3 and J usage is TRBJ1-4; no firm D call. The germline V gene has CDR1 ENHRY and CDR2 SYGVKD. The CDR3 loop spans 15 amino acids. V lost 3 bases to trimming and J lost 0 bases, with 8 bases between them. CDR3 amino acids: CAISETDATNEKLFF. CDR3 in DNA: TGTGCCATCAGTGAAACAGACGCAACTAATGAAAAACTGTTTTTT.

The rearrangement links TRBV6-5 to TRBJ2-3; D may be TRBD1 (6 bases). With 6 bases removed from V and 3 bases from J, the gap between germline ends came to 10 bases. The CDR3 is 13 amino acids. Germline assignment: CDR1 MNHEY and CDR2 SVGAGI. The CDR3 spells CASRPQGTDTQYF. CDR3 DNA sequence: TGTGCCAGCAGACCCCAGGGGACAGATACGCAGTATTTT.

V usage is TRBV14 and J usage is TRBJ1-4; 8 bases are a match to TRBD1. This CDR3 comprises 15 residues. Unmatched junction bases numbered 8, after V lost 4 bases and J lost 7 bases. Germline lookup yields CDR1 SGHDN and CDR2 FVKESK. The CDR3 reads CASSPRTGLREKLFF. DNA of the CDR3: TGTGCCAGCAGCCCGCGGACAGGGTTACGTGAAAAACTGTTTTTT.

The chain has TRBV7-9 and TRBJ2-3, with unresolved D. V lost 5 bases and J lost 2, with 11 bases in between. Germline values: CDR1 SEHNR, CDR2 FQNEAQ (reference sequence). The CDR3 length is 14 residues. CDR3 region: CASSPPASTDTQYF. As DNA, the CDR3 is TGTGCCAGCAGCCCCCCTGCGTCCACAGATACGCAGTATTTT.

The chain has TRBV9 and TRBJ2-3; 9 nucleotides match TRBD2. The ends lost 0 bases at V and 1 base at J; junction bases unmatched: 0. CDR1 SGDLS and CDR2 YYNGEE come from the germline V gene. The CDR3 consists of 15 residues. Written as DNA, the CDR3 is TGTGCCAGCAGCGTAGCTAGCGGGGGCACAGATACGCAGTATTTT. Translation gives CASSVASGGTDTQYF.

The chain couples TRBV28 to TRBJ1-2; possibly TRBD1 for D (6 bases). Trimming pared 2 bases from V and 5 bases from J, leaving 12 bases between. The CDR3 totals 14 residues. Germline CDR1 and CDR2: MDHEN and SYDVKM. The CDR3 bases are TGTGCCAGCAGTTTAAGGGACACTCCGTATGGCTACACCTTC. Amino acids: CASSLRDTPYGYTF.

The chain uses TRBV7-2 and TRBJ2-1, with 7 bases lining up with TRBD1. There are 14 residues in the CDR3. CDR1 and CDR2 (germline): SGHTA, FQGNSA. V lost 5 bases, J lost 2 bases, and 3 bases stayed unmatched. The CDR3 reads CASSIGTAYNEQFF. In nucleotides, the CDR3 is TGTGCCAGCAGCATCGGGACAGCCTACAATGAGCAGTTCTTC.

This clone occurred once. This sequence joins TRBV11-2 and TRBJ1-3; D is uncertain. Germline values: CDR1 SGHAT, CDR2 FQNNGV. The length of the CDR3 is 15 residues. With 2 bases removed from V and 4 bases from J, the gap between germline ends came to 12 bases. The CDR3 sequence is CASSLTGTGGNTIYF. In DNA, the CDR3 is TGTGCCAGCAGCTTAACGGGTACGGGGGGAAACACCATATATTTT.

The sample holds a few counts of this clone. This chain uses TRBV5-4 with TRBJ2-1, with D possibly TRBD1 on 6 matching bases. Germline CDR1 is SGHNT and CDR2 is YYREEE (reference sequence). V lost 0 bases to trimming and J lost 0 bases, with 7 bases between them. CDR3 length: 15 amino acids. Written as DNA, the CDR3 is TGTGCCAGCAGCTTGGTACAGGGCTCCTACAATGAGCAGTTCTTC. Translated: CASSLVQGSYNEQFF.

V and J are TRBV7-9 and TRBJ2-4; possible D gene TRBD2, 6 bases. Trimming removed 2 bases from V and 5 bases from J, with 10 bases in between. The CDR3 is 14 amino acids. Germline V CDR1 and CDR2: SEHNR, FQNEAQ (reference sequence). CDR3 sequence reads: CASSLSLAENIQYF. As DNA, the CDR3 is TGTGCCAGCAGCTTATCCTTAGCGGAAAACATTCAGTACTTC.

CDR3 DNA: TGTGCCAGTAGTCAACAGGGTACTGGAAACACCATATATTTT. Translated, it gives CASSQQGTGNTIYF. This rearrangement joins TRBV19 to TRBJ1-3, with D perhaps TRBD1 (6 bases). Germline V CDR1 and CDR2: LNHDA, SQIVND (reference sequence). V was shortened by 5 bases and J by 2 bases, with 10 bases between the two germline ends. The CDR3 spans 14 residues.

The sample holds a few counts of this clone. The chain employs TRBV3-1 (or the pseudogene TRBV3-2) and TRBJ1-4; 7 bases are a match to TRBD1. Germline V gene sequence: CDR1 LGHDT, CDR2 YNNKEL (reference sequence). Losses at the gene ends were 5 bases for V and 8 bases for J; bases not matched to a gene: 14. The CDR3 covers 16 residues. This CDR3 reads CASSKTQGVLGEKLFF. The CDR3 coding sequence is TGTGCCAGCAGCAAAACCCAGGGGGTCTTAGGCGAAAAACTGTTTTTT.

This chain uses TRBV7-2 with TRBJ1-2, with D hard to call. There are 15 residues in the CDR3. With 2 bases removed from V and 4 bases from J, the gap between germline ends came to 14 bases. Germline values: CDR1 SGHTA, CDR2 FQGNSA. The CDR3 region has the DNA TGTGCCAGCAGCTTACAACAGACCCCGTTCTATGGCTACACCTTC. This gives the protein CASSLQQTPFYGYTF.

V is TRBV28 and J is TRBJ1-5; tentative D call: TRBD1 (5 bases). Germline-derived CDR1 and CDR2 are MDHEN and SYDVKM. CDR3 length: 14 residues. Trimming removed 7 bases at V and 7 bases at J, with 17 bases between. CDR3 DNA: TGTGCCAGCACCCGAACGGGGGGGGAACAGCCCCAGCATTTT. This encodes CASTRTGGEQPQHF.

The rearrangement joins TRBV6-1 to TRBJ2-1; tentative D call: TRBD1 (8 bases). The CDR3 sequence is 16 residues long. The germline gives CDR1 MNHNS, CDR2 SASEGT. V lost 0 bases to trimming and J lost 6 bases, with 15 bases between them. Written as DNA, the CDR3 is TGTGCCAGCAGTGAAGCCCAGGGGGCGGGGGTCAATGAGCAGTTCTTC. It translates to CASSEAQGAGVNEQFF.

The gene calls are TRBV3-1 (or the pseudogene TRBV3-2) and TRBJ1-2; 7 bases match TRBD1. The CDR3 spans 16 residues. The trim removed 3 bases at V and 1 base at J, leaving 8 bases unmatched. CDR1 is LGHDT and CDR2 is YNNKEL in the germline V gene (reference sequence). The CDR3 nucleotides read TGTGCCAGCAGCCAGAGAGGGACAGATAGTAACTATGGCTACACCTTC. Amino acid sequence: CASSQRGTDSNYGYTF.

V and J are TRBV10-1 and TRBJ2-2; possible D gene TRBD1, 6 bases. CDR3 size: 15 residues. Trimming pared 3 bases from V and 5 bases from J, leaving 13 bases between. Germline assignment: CDR1 WNHNN and CDR2 SYGVQD (reference sequence). This CDR3 reads CASSEGQSNTGELFF. DNA for the CDR3: TGCGCCAGCAGTGAAGGACAGAGCAATACCGGGGAGCTGTTTTTT.

This clone has only a few counts. The chain has TRBV30 and TRBJ1-3; D call uncertain. The V gene lost 3 bases and the J gene lost 2 bases, with 8 bases spanning the gap. Germline V gene lookup returns CDR1 GTSNPN and CDR2 SVGIG (reference sequence). The CDR3 covers 13 residues. This CDR3 is CAWRGRAGNTIYF. The DNA for the CDR3 is TGTGCCTGGAGGGGCCGCGCTGGAAACACCATATATTTT.